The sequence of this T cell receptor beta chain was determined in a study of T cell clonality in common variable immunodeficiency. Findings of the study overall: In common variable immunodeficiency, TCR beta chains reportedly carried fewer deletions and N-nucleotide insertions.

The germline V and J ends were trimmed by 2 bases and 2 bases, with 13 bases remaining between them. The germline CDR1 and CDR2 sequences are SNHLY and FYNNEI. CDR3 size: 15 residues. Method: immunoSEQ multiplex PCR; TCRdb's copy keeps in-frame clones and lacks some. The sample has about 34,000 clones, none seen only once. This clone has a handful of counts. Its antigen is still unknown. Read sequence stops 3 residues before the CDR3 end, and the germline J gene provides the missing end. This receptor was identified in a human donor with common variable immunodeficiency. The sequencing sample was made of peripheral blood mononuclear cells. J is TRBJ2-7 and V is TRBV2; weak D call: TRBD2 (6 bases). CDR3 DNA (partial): TGTGCCAGCAGTGAATCCTCCGGCGGGACCTACGAG. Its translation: CASSESSGGTYE. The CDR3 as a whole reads CASSESSGGTYEQYF.